These 24 T cell receptor beta chains originate from one sample sequenced in a study of circulating and synovial CD4+ cells in juvenile arthritis. TCRdb keeps only in-frame clones here, not all; method: immunoSEQ multiplex PCR. The data contain over 30,000 clones, about 96% of them singletons. The specimen sequenced was CD4+ T cells from blood. The receptors here all came from a human donor with juvenile idiopathic arthritis.

This clone was seen only once. V and J are TRBV13 and TRBJ2-7, with TRBD2 matching 7 bases. The length of the CDR3 is 15 residues. Germline V gene lookup returns CDR1 PRHDT and CDR2 FYEKMQ (reference sequence). V dropped 1 base and J dropped 0; count of bases not matched to a gene: 3. The CDR3 DNA reads TGTGCCAGCAGCTTAGCGGGAGGAACCTCCTACGAGCAGTACTTC. Protein sequence: CASSLAGGTSYEQYF.

The rearrangement uses TRBV6-1 and TRBJ2-1, with a tentative D call TRBD2 (5 bases). Trimming pared 2 bases from V and 7 bases from J, leaving 15 bases between. Germline CDR1 MNHNS, CDR2 SASEGT. This CDR3 has 15 residues. DNA of the CDR3: TGTGCCAGCAGTGAAATCGCAGCTAGCATTAATGAGCAGTTCTTC. Protein: CASSEIAASINEQFF.

The rearrangement uses TRBV7-2 and TRBJ2-3; D gene uncertain. CDR1 is SGHTA and CDR2 is FQGNSA in the germline V gene. Trimming stripped 2 bases from V and 5 bases from J, with 8 bases between. The CDR3 sequence is 13 residues long. The CDR3 region is CASSLLGVDTQYF. The CDR3, as DNA: TGTGCCAGCAGCTTATTGGGCGTAGATACGCAGTATTTT.

The rearrangement links TRBV19 to TRBJ2-7; 8 bases line up with TRBD1. CDR3 length: 14 amino acids. Germline CDR1 LNHDA, CDR2 SQIVND (reference sequence). V gave up 5 bases and J gave up 3 bases; unmatched junction bases: 6. The CDR3 loop is CASSLRGLGYEQYF. CDR3 coding DNA: TGTGCCAGTAGTCTCAGGGGGCTCGGCTACGAGCAGTACTTC.

The V call is TRBV28, the J call TRBJ1-1; 10 bases align to TRBD1. The CDR3 runs to 16 residues. Germline lookup yields CDR1 MDHEN and CDR2 SYDVKM. V was pared by 3 bases and J by 4 bases, with 8 bases of the junction left unmatched. The CDR3 DNA sequence: TGTGCCAGCAGTTTCTTTGAACGGACAGGGGGCACTGAAGCTTTCTTT. The encoded protein is CASSFFERTGGTEAFF.

CDR3 nucleotides: TGTGCCAGCACACAGGGGGCTGGAACTGAAGCTTTCTTT. Amino acid sequence: CASTQGAGTEAFF. This chain links TRBV19 with TRBJ1-1, with TRBD1 matching 9 bases. V lost 9 bases and J lost 5; bases outside the gene matches: 7. There are 13 residues in the CDR3. The germline V gene has CDR1 LNHDA and CDR2 SQIVND (reference sequence).

The genes are TRBV4-2 and TRBJ2-7; 13 bases fit TRBD2. There are 16 residues in the CDR3. V was pared by 4 bases and J by 6 bases, with 9 bases of the junction left unmatched. Germline V gene data show CDR1 as LGHNA and CDR2 as YNFKEQ. CDR3 amino acids: CASSLGTSGTLSEQYF. CDR3 DNA: TGTGCCAGCAGCCTCGGGACTAGCGGGACGCTCTCCGAGCAGTACTTC.

CDR3: CASRPDGAYEQYF. The DNA for the CDR3 is TGCGCCAGCCGACCGGACGGGGCCTACGAGCAGTACTTC. J is TRBJ2-7 and V is TRBV10-2; possibly TRBD2 for D (5 bases). Germline V gene sequence: CDR1 WSHSY, CDR2 SAAADI. CDR3 size: 13 residues. The ends were cut back, 8 bases at V and 2 bases at J, with 13 bases in the middle.

This chain uses TRBV9 with TRBJ2-2; D might be TRBD1 (5 bases). Trimming pared 3 bases from V and 5 bases from J, leaving 14 bases between. Germline V gives CDR1 SGDLS, CDR2 YYNGEE. The CDR3 length is 15 residues. The CDR3 DNA follows: TGTGCCAGCAGCGCGACAGTCTCCAGAACCGGGGAGCTGTTTTTT. It is translated as CASSATVSRTGELFF.

The rearrangement joins TRBV19 to TRBJ1-1; possible D gene TRBD1, 6 bases. This CDR3 has 13 residues. V was cut by 7 bases and J by 7 bases, with 16 bases left in between. Germline V lookup: CDR1 LNHDA, CDR2 SQIVND (reference sequence). Here the CDR3 DNA reads TGTGCCAGTATGGAACAGGGAGCAGATGAAGCTTTCTTT. This sequence encodes CASMEQGADEAFF.

This chain uses TRBV7-3 with TRBJ2-5, with 15 bases that match TRBD2. The ends lost 5 bases at V and 1 base at J; junction bases unmatched: 8. Germline V CDR1 and CDR2: SGHTA, FQGTGA. CDR3 length: 18 residues. The CDR3 here is CASSVSGLAGGTQETQYF. The CDR3 nucleotides read TGTGCCAGCAGCGTGTCGGGACTAGCGGGGGGTACCCAAGAGACCCAGTACTTC.

This rearrangement joins TRBV18 to TRBJ1-5; D is undetermined. CDR1 and CDR2 (germline): KGHSH, LQKENI. V lost 3 bases and J lost 0, with 27 bases in between. This CDR3 region has 21 residues. CDR3 sequence reads: CASSPISGGPDPIYSNQPQHF. The CDR3 DNA reads as TGTGCCAGCTCACCGATAAGCGGAGGCCCAGACCCCATCTATAGCAATCAGCCCCAGCATTTT.

The rearrangement links TRBV7-2 to TRBJ2-7; 7 nucleotides match TRBD2. This CDR3 has 16 amino acids. Germline values: CDR1 SGHTA, CDR2 FQGNSA. J lost 3 bases, V lost 2 bases, and 10 bases had no gene match. CDR3 nucleotides: TGTGCCAGCAGCTTAACCGGGGGGAATTCTTACTACGAGCAGTACTTC. Protein sequence: CASSLTGGNSYYEQYF.

The chain is built from TRBV7-9 and TRBJ1-3, with 7 bases matching TRBD1. This CDR3 has 16 amino acids. Per germline, CDR1 SEHNR and CDR2 FQNEAQ (reference sequence). V lost 3 bases and J lost 6; bases outside the gene matches: 11. The CDR3 bases are TGTGCCAGCAGCTTCCGCCCGACAGGGAGGCTAAACACCATATATTTT. Amino acid sequence: CASSFRPTGRLNTIYF.

This clone was observed a single time. This rearrangement joins TRBV27 to TRBJ1-5; 7 bases line up with TRBD1. After removal of 3 bases from V and 4 bases from J, the junction contained 6 bases not matched to a gene. CDR3 length: 15 amino acids. Germline V CDR1 and CDR2: MNHEY, SMNVEV (reference sequence). CDR3 residues: CASSFADRPNQPQHF. CDR3 sequence (DNA): TGTGCCAGCAGTTTTGCGGACAGGCCTAATCAGCCCCAGCATTTT.

The chain combines TRBV27 with TRBJ1-1, with D maybe TRBD1 (6 bases). The length of the CDR3 is 16 residues. The V gene lost 2 bases and the J gene lost 5 bases, with 18 bases spanning the gap. The germline CDR1 and CDR2 sequences are MNHEY and SMNVEV (reference sequence). CDR3 protein: CASSLGWAGVGTEAFF. CDR3 DNA: TGTGCCAGCAGTTTAGGGTGGGCAGGGGTCGGGACTGAAGCTTTCTTT.

This chain joins TRBV5-1 and TRBJ2-3; D remains ambiguous. Germline V lookup: CDR1 SGHRS, CDR2 YFSETQ. The ends were cut back, 4 bases at V and 3 bases at J, with 15 bases in the middle. The CDR3 has 15 residues. This CDR3 reads CASSPLGSPTDTQYF. Written as DNA, the CDR3 is TGCGCCAGCAGCCCACTTGGTTCACCGACAGATACGCAGTATTTT.

The CDR3 bases are TGCGCCAGCAGCCAAGATTTACAGTGGATCGGTGGGACTGAAGCTTTCTTT. It specifies CASSQDLQWIGGTEAFF. The chain is built from TRBV4-1 and TRBJ1-1, with D unresolved. V was pared by 0 bases and J by 5 bases, with 19 bases between. Germline CDR1 and CDR2: MGHRA and YSYEKL. This CDR3 region has 17 residues.

This chain joins TRBV28 and TRBJ1-1; no clear D. CDR1 is MDHEN and CDR2 is SYDVKM in the germline V gene. The CDR3 covers 15 residues. Between the trimmed V and J ends, which lost 1 base and 2 bases, there was a span of 11 bases. The CDR3 spells CASSLSYNVNTEAFF. The CDR3, as DNA: TGTGCCAGCAGTTTATCATACAACGTTAACACTGAAGCTTTCTTT. Based on the CDR3 plus reference TRBV28 and TRBJ1-1, the full variable domain is DVKVTQSSRYLVKRTGEKVFLECVQDMDHENMFWYRQDPGLGLRLIYFSYDVKMKEKGDIPEGYSVSREKKERFSLILESASTNQTSMYLCASSLSYNVNTEAFFGQGTRLTVV.

The genes are TRBV7-3 and TRBJ2-3, with 14 bases that match TRBD2. The CDR3 runs 15 residues. Germline CDR1 and CDR2: SGHTA and FQGTGA. Trimming took 4 bases from V and 5 from J; bases not matched to a gene: 2. CDR3 DNA: TGTGCCAGCAGCTCGGGACTAGCGGGAGAAGATACGCAGTATTTT. Translated: CASSSGLAGEDTQYF.

The chain carries TRBV19 and TRBJ2-2; no reliable D call. The germline V gene has CDR1 LNHDA and CDR2 SQIVND (reference sequence). Trimming pared 1 base from V and 6 bases from J, leaving 3 bases between. This CDR3 is built from 12 residues. Here the CDR3 DNA reads TGTGCCAGTAGTATAGCCGCCGGGGAGCTGTTTTTT. It translates to CASSIAAGELFF.

The V call is TRBV5-6, the J call TRBJ2-7; 7 bases align to TRBD2. V was pared by 2 bases and J by 0 bases, with 2 bases of the junction left unmatched. There are 14 residues in the CDR3. Germline assignment: CDR1 SGHDT and CDR2 YYEEEE. As DNA, the CDR3 is TGTGCCAGCAGCTTCCTAGCGGCCTCCTACGAGCAGTACTTC. Protein sequence: CASSFLAASYEQYF.

The chain uses TRBV2 and TRBJ2-1; TRBD1 matches 11 bases. The ends lost 7 bases at V and 1 base at J; junction bases unmatched: 6. This CDR3 contains 16 residues. Germline-derived CDR1 and CDR2 are SNHLY and FYNNEI. CDR3 protein: CASTGTGGNSYNEQFF. CDR3 nucleotide sequence: TGTGCCAGCACTGGGACAGGGGGGAATTCCTACAATGAGCAGTTCTTC.

In this sample, this clone turned up once. The chain employs TRBV4-3 and TRBJ2-7; 8 bases align to TRBD2. The CDR3 contains 16 residues. V lost 4 bases and J lost 1; bases outside the gene matches: 9. Germline V gives CDR1 LGHNA, CDR2 YSLEER. Written as DNA, the CDR3 is TGCGCCAGCAGCCGCCAAATTGGACTAGCATCCTACGAGCAGTACTTC. Its protein is CASSRQIGLASYEQYF.